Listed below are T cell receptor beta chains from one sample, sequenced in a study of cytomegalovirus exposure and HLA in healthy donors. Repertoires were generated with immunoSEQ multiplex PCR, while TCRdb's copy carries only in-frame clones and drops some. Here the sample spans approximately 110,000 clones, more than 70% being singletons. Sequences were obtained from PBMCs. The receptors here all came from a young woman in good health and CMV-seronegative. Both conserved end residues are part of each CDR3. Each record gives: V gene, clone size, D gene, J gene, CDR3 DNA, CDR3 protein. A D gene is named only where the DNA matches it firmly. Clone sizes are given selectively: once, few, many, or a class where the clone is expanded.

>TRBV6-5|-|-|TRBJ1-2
TGTGCCAGCAGCCCCGTGCGGGGGGTAGGCTATGGCTACACCTTC
CASSPVRGVGYGYTF
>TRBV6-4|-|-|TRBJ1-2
TGTGCCAGCAGTGACTCTGGCCGGGGGGCTGGCTACACCTTC
CASSDSGRGAGYTF
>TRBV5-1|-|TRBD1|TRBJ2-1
TGCGCCAGCAGCCTAGGGGGACAGGGAAACAATGAGCAGTTCTTC
CASSLGGQGNNEQFF
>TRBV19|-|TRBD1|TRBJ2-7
TGTGCCAGTAGTATCACAGGGGTCGCTCCCTACGAGCAGTACTTC
CASSITGVAPYEQYF
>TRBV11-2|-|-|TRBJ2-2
TGTGCCAGCAGCTCCACTGGGCTCGGGGGCACCGGGGAGCTGTTTTTT
CASSSTGLGGTGELFF
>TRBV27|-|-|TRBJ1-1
TGTGCCAGCAGTTTATTCGGGAGGGAAGCTTTCTTT
CASSLFGREAFF
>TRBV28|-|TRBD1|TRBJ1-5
TGTGCCAGCAGTTCCCCGGGACAGCTTAGCAATCAGCCCCAGCATTTT
CASSSPGQLSNQPQHF
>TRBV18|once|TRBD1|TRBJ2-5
TGTGCCAGCTCACCCCAAGGGAGTCGGACAGGGTCCCAGTACTTC
CASSPQGSRTGSQYF
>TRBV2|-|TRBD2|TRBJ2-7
TGTGCCAGCAGTCCGGGACTACACTCCTACGAGCAGTACTTC
CASSPGLHSYEQYF
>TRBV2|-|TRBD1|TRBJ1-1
TGTGCCAGCGGGACAGGTGATTTTTCTGAAGCTTTCTTT
CASGTGDFSEAFF
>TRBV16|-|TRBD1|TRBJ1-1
TGTGCCAGCAGCCAAGTGACAGGGGACACTGAAGCTTTCTTT
CASSQVTGDTEAFF
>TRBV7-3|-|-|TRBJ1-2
TGTGCCAGCAGCGCCCAGGGCTCGGACTATGGCTACACCTTC
CASSAQGSDYGYTF
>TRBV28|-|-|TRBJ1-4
TGTGCCAGCAGTTTACCCAGGGGCAGAGGAGAAAAACTGTTTTTT
CASSLPRGRGEKLFF
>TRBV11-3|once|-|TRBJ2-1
TGTGCCAGCAGCTTAGAAGGGAGTGAGCAGTTCTTC
CASSLEGSEQFF
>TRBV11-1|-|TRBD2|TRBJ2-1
TGTGCCAGCAGCCAAGGGACTAGCGGGGGGGCTTTCAAGTTCTTC
CASSQGTSGGAFKFF
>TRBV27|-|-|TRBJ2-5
TGTGCCAGCAGTTTAGGGGCAGGGGGGGAGACCCAGTACTTC
CASSLGAGGETQYF
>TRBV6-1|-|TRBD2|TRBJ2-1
TGTGCCAGCAGTGAAGGAAGACTAGCTAAGTTCTTCGGGGAGCAGTTCTTC
CASSEGRLAKFFGEQFF
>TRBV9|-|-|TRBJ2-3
TGTGCCAGCAGCGGAGTATTGACAGATACGCAGTATTTT
CASSGVLTDTQYF
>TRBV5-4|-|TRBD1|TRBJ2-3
TGTGCCAGCAGTCGGACAGGGGGTATGACAGATACGCAGTATTTT
CASSRTGGMTDTQYF
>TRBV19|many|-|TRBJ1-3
TGTGCCAGTAGTCGCGACGGACACTCTGGAAACACCATATATTTT
CASSRDGHSGNTIYF
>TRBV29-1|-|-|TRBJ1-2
TGCAGCGTTGAAAGGCCGACAGGCCACACGGACTATGGCTACACCTTC
CSVERPTGHTDYGYTF
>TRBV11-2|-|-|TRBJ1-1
TGTGCCAGCAGCTTAGTGGGCTTAGCTTTCTTT
CASSLVGLAFF
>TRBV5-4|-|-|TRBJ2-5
TGTGCCAGCAGCTTGTCTTACGGGGAGACCCAGTACTTC
CASSLSYGETQYF
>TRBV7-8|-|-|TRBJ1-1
TGTGCCAGCAGCGTCGCGACAGTGCCTTTGTACACTGAAGCTTTCTTT
CASSVATVPLYTEAFF
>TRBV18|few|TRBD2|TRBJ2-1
TGTGCCAGCTCACCACCGGGAGGACTAGCAGATGAGCAGTTCTTC
CASSPPGGLADEQFF
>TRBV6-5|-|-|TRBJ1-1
TGTGCCAGTTGGGGGGTCTCGCTTCGGGCTTTCTTT
CASWGVSLRAFF
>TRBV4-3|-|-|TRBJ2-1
TGCGCCAGCAGCCAAGGGTCAGGCATCCATGAGCAGTTCTTC
CASSQGSGIHEQFF
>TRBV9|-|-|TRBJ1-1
TGTGCCAGCAGCGTAGTGGGGGGGTGGGCGGACACTGAAGCTTTCTTT
CASSVVGGWADTEAFF
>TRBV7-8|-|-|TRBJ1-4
TGTGCCAGCAGCTTAAATCCGCCCCAAGGGGCAACTAATGAAAAACTGTTTTTT
CASSLNPPQGATNEKLFF
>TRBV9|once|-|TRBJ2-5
TGTGCCAGCAGCGTGGGAAACAGGGTCGAGGAGGAGACCCAGTACTTC
CASSVGNRVEEETQYF
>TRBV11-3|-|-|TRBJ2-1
TGTGCCAGCAGCCGAACCTCCAGTGCCCCACATGAGCAGTTCTTC
CASSRTSSAPHEQFF
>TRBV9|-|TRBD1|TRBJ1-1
TGTGCCAGCAGCGGAACAGGGGGCGGGGGCACTGAAGCTTTCTTT
CASSGTGGGGTEAFF
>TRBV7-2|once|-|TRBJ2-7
TGTGCCAGCGCCCCAGGTCAGGGTTACGAGCAGTACTTC
CASAPGQGYEQYF
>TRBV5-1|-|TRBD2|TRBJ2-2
TGCGCCAGCAGCTCTTACCCCGGGGTAGCGGGGAACACCGGGGAGCTGTTTTTT
CASSSYPGVAGNTGELFF
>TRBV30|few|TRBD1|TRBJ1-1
TGTGCCTGGAACTTACAGGGGAGCACTGAAGCTTTCTTT
CAWNLQGSTEAFF
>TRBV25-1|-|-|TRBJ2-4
TGTGCCAGCAGTGATCCCCTAGCCAAAAACATTCAGTACTTC
CASSDPLAKNIQYF
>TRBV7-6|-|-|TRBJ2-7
TGTGCCAGCAGCTTATTACTAAAGGACTACGAGCAGTACTTC
CASSLLLKDYEQYF
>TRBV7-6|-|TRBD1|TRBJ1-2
TGTGCCAGCAGCTTAGGTCTGACAGGGGTGGATGGCTACACCTTC
CASSLGLTGVDGYTF
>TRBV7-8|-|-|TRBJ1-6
TGTGCCAGCAGCTCCACCCCCAGCTCCTATAATTCACCCCTCCACTTT
CASSSTPSSYNSPLHF
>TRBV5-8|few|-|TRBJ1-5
TGTGCCAGCACCCTCCGGAGTAGGGGAAATCAGCCCCAGCATTTT
CASTLRSRGNQPQHF
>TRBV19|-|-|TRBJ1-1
TGTGCCAGTAGTATGAGGTTGAGGTCTACTGAAGCTTTCTTT
CASSMRLRSTEAFF
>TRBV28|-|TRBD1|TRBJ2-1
TGTGCCAGCCTCTCCTGGGGGACAGGGGGCTACAATGAGCAGTTCTTC
CASLSWGTGGYNEQFF
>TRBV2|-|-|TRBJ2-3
TGTGCCAGCAGTGGAGGCGGGGAGAGCACAGATACGCAGTATTTT
CASSGGGESTDTQYF
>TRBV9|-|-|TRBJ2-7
TGTGCCAGCAGCACGCGACAGGACGGCTACGAGCAGTACTTC
CASSTRQDGYEQYF